One T cell receptor (beta chain) is described in this entry. Its antigen is unidentified. This sample is part of a study of OX40 agonist ivuxolimab in advanced cancers. Study context: Prior therapy, whether anti-PD-1, anti-PD-L1 or anti-CTLA-4, was allowed, and 30% to 40% had some. Whole-study findings and limits: Partial responders dosed at 0.1-3.0 mg/kg displayed clonal expansion ranking among the lowest.

Clones were sequenced by immunoSEQ multiplex PCR, and TCRdb holds only the in-frame ones, with some missing. The data hold 20,000 to 30,000 clones, with around 83% observed a single time. Trimming pared 9 bases from V and 3 bases from J, leaving 12 bases between. The CDR3 runs 12 residues. Germline V gene lookup returns CDR1 MNHEY and CDR2 SMNVEV (reference sequence). This chain connects TRBV27 to TRBJ2-7; no definite D call. This sequence was found in an adult with an advanced solid tumor such as melanoma, head and neck, liver or kidney cancer. This specimen was CD4+ or CD8+ T cells sorted from blood, taken in a trial of the OX40 agonist ivuxolimab. The CDR3 DNA reads as TGTGCCAGTTCCGACGGCTTCTACGAGCAGTACTTC. Its protein product is CASSDGFYEQYF.